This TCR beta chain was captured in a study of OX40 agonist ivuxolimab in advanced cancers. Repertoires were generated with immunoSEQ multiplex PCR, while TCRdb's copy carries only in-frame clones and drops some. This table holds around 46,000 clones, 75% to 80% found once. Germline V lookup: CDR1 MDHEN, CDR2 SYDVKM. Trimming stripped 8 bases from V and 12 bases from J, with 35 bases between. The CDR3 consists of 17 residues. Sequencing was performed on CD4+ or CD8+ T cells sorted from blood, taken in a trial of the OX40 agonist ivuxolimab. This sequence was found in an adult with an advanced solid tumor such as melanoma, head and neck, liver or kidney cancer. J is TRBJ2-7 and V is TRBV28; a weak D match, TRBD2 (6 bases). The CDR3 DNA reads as TGTGCCAGCTCGGGGCTGCTTGGTGTGGGGGAAGCGGGTTATCCGTACTTC. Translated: CASSGLLGVGEAGYPYF. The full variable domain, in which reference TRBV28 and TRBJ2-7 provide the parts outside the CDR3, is DVKVTQSSRYLVKRTGEKVFLECVQDMDHENMFWYRQDPGLGLRLIYFSYDVKMKEKGDIPEGYSVSREKKERFSLILESASTNQTSMYLCASSGLLGVGEAGYPYFGPGTRLTVT.